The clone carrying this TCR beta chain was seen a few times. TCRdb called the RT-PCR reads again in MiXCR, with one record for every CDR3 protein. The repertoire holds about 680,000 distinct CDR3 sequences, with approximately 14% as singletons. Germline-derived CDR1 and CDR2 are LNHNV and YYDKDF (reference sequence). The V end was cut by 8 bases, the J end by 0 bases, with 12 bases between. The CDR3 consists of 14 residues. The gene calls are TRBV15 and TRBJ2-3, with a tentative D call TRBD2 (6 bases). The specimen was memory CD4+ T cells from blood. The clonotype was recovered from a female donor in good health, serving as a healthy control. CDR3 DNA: TGTGCCACCTCAGCGGGTTCTAGCACAGATACGCAGTATTTT. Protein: CATSAGSSTDTQYF.